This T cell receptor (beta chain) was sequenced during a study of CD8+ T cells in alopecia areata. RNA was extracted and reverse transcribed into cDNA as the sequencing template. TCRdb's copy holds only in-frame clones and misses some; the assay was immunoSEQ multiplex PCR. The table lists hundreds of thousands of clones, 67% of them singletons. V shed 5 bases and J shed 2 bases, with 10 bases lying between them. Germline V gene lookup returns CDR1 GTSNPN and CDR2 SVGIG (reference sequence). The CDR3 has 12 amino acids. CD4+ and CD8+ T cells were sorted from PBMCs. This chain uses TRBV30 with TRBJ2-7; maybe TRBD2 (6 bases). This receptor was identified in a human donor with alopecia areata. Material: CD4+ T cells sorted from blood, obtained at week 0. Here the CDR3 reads CAWAGSPYEQYF. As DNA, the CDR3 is TGTGCCTGGGCGGGGAGCCCCTACGAGCAGTACTTC.